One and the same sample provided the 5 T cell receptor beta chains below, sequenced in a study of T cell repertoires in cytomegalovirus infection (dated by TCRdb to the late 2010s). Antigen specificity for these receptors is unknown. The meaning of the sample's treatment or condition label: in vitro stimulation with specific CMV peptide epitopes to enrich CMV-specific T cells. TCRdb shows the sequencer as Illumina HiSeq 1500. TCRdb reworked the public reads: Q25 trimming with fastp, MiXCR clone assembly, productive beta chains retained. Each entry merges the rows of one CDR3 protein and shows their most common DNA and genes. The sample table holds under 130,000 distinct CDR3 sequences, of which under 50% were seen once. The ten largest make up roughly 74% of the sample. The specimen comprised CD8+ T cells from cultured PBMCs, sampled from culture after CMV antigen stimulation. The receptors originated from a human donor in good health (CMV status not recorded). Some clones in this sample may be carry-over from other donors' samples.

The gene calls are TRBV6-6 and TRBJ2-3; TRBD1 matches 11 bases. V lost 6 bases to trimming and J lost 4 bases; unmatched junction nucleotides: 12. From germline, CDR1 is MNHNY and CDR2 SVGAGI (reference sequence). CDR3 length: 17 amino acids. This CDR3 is CASSSRRRTGGADTQYF. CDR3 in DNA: TGTGCCAGCAGCTCTCGTCGACGGACAGGGGGCGCAGATACGCAGTATTTT.

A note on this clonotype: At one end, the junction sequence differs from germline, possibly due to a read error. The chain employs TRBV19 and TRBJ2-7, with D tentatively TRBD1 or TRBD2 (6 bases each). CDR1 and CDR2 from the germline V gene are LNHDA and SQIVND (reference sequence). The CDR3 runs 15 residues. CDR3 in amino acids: CATTWGAGPAYEQNF. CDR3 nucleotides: TGTGCCACCACCTGGGGGGCAGGGCCTGCCTACGAGCAGAACTTC.

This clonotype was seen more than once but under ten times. The CDR3 DNA sequence: TGTGCCAGCAGCCGACGGACAACATCCAAGGAGACCCAGTACTTC. Translated: CASSRRTTSKETQYF. The chain is built from TRBV7-9 and TRBJ2-5; D perhaps matches TRBD1 (5 bases). CDR1 SEHNR and CDR2 FQNEAQ come from the germline V gene (reference sequence). CDR3 length: 15 residues. Trimming pared 5 bases from V and 5 bases from J, leaving 18 bases between.

The CDR3 sequence: CSAREPGSYEQYF. Written as DNA, the CDR3 is TGCAGTGCTAGAGAACCTGGCTCCTACGAGCAGTACTTC. V is TRBV20-1 and J is TRBJ2-7, with no clear D. Germline V gene sequence: CDR1 DFQATT, CDR2 SNEGSKA (reference sequence). Trimming removed 0 bases from V and 0 bases from J, with 6 bases in between. There are 13 residues in the CDR3.

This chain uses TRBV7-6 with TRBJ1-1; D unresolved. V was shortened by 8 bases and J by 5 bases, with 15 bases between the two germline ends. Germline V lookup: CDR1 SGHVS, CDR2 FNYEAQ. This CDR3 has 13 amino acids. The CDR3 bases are TGTGCCAGCTCCCCACAACCCGGGACTGAAGCTTTCTTT. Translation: CASSPQPGTEAFF.